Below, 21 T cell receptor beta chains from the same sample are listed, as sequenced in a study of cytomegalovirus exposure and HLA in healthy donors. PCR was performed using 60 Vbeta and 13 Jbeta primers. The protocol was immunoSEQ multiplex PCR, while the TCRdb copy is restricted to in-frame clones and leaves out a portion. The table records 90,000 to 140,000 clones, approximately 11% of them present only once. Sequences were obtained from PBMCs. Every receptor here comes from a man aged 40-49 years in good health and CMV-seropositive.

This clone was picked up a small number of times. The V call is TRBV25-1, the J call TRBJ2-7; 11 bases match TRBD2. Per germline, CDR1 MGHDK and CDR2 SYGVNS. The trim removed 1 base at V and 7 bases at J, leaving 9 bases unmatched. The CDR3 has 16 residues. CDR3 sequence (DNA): TGTGCCAGCAGTGAATTGTCACTAGCGGGAGAGAAGGAGCAGTACTTC. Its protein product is CASSELSLAGEKEQYF.

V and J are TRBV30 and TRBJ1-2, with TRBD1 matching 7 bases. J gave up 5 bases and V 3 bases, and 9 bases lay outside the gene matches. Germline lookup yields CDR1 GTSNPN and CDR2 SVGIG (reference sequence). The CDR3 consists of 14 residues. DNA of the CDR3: TGTGCCTGGAGCCCCGACAGGGTTTTATATGGCTACACCTTC. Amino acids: CAWSPDRVLYGYTF. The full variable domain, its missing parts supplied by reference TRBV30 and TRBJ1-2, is SQTIHQWPATLVQPVGSPLSLECTVEGTSNPNLYWYRQAAGRGLQLLFYSVGIGQISSEVPQNLSASRPQDRQFILSSKKLLLSDSGFYLCAWSPDRVLYGYTFGSGTRLTVV.

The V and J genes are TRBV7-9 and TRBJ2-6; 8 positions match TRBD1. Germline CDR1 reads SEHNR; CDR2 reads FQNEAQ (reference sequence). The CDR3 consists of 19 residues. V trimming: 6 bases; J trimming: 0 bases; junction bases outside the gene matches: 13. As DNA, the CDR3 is TGTGCCAGCAGTCCGACAGGGGTGGAGGGGAGCTCTGGGGCCAACGTCCTGACTTTC. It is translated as CASSPTGVEGSSGANVLTF.

Written as DNA, the CDR3 is TGTGCCAGCAGCGCCGTGGACAGGGCCCAAGAGACCCAGTACTTC. Residues: CASSAVDRAQETQYF. The gene calls are TRBV5-4 and TRBJ2-5, with 8 bases aligning to TRBD1. CDR1 SGHNT and CDR2 YYREEE come from the germline V gene (reference sequence). CDR3 length: 15 amino acids. The junction had 6 bases not matched to a gene; V was cut back by 4 bases and J by 1 base.

CDR3 protein: CASSSRKGGTEAFF. Written as DNA, the CDR3 is TGTGCCAGCAGTTCTCGGAAAGGGGGCACTGAAGCTTTCTTT. The V gene is TRBV6-1, the J gene TRBJ1-1; weak D call: TRBD1 (6 bases). The CDR3 sequence is 14 residues long. Trimming stripped 5 bases from V and 4 bases from J, with 14 bases between. CDR1 is MNHNS and CDR2 is SASEGT in the germline V gene.

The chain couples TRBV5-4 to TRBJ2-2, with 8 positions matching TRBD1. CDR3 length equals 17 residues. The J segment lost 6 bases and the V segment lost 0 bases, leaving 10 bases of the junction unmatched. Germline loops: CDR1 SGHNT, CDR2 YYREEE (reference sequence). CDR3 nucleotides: TGTGCCAGCAGCTTGGAGTTGGACAGGGCGAGCGCCGGGGAGCTGTTTTTT. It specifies CASSLELDRASAGELFF.

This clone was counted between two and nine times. The CDR3 DNA sequence: TGTGCCTGGAGTGTTAGGCGGCTAAACACCATATATTTT. Translating gives CAWSVRRLNTIYF. This chain joins TRBV30 and TRBJ1-3; D is ambiguous. Germline CDR1 and CDR2: GTSNPN and SVGIG (reference sequence). Trimming stripped 0 bases from V and 6 bases from J, with 9 bases between. This CDR3 has 13 amino acids.

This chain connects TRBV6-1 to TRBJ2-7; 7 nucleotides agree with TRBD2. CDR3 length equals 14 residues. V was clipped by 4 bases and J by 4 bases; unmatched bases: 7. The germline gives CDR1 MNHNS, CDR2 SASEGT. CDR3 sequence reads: CASSGRGRGYEQYF. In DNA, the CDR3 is TGTGCCAGCAGTGGACGGGGGAGGGGTTACGAGCAGTACTTC.

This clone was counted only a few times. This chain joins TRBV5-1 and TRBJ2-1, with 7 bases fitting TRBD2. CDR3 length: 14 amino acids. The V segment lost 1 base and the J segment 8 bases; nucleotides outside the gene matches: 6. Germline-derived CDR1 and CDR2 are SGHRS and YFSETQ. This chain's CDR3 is CASSLRTSEHEQFF. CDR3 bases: TGCGCCAGCAGCTTGCGGACTAGTGAACATGAGCAGTTCTTC.

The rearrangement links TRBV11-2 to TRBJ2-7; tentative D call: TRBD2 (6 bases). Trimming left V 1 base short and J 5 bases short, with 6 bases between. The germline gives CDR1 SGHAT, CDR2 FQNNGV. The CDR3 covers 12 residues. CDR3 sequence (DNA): TGTGCCAGCAGCTTAGGGGAGGACGAGCAGTACTTC. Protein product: CASSLGEDEQYF. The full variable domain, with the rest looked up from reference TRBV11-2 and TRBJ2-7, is EAGVAQSPRYKIIEKRQSVAFWCNPISGHATLYWYQQILGQGPKLLIQFQNNGVVDDSQLPKDRFSAERLKGVDSTLKIQPAKLEDSAVYLCASSLGEDEQYFGPGTRLTVT.

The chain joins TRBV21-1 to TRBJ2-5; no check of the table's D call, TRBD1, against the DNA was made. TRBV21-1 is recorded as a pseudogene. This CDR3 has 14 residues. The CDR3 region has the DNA TGTGCCAGCAGCAAAGAGGACAGGGGAGAGACCCAGTACTTC. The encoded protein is CASSKEDRGETQYF.

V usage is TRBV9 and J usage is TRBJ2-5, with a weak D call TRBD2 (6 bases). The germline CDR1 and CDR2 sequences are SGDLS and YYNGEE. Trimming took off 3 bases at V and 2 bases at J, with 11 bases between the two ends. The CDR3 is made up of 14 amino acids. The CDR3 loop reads CASSADGTQETQYF. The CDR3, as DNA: TGTGCCAGCAGCGCCGACGGGACTCAAGAGACCCAGTACTTC. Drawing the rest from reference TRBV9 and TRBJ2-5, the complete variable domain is DSGVTQTPKHLITATGQRVTLRCSPRSGDLSVYWYQQSLDQGLQFLIQYYNGEERAKGNILERFSAQQFPDLHSELNLSSLELGDSALYFCASSADGTQETQYFGPGTRLLVL.

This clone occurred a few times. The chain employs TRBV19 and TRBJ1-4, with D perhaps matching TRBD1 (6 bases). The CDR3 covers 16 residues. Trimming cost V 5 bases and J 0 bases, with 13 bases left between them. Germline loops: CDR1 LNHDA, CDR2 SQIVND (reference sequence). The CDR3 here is CASSRRDTATNEKLFF. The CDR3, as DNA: TGTGCCAGTAGTCGCCGGGACACCGCAACTAATGAAAAACTGTTTTTT. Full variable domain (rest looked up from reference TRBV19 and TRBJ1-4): DGGITQSPKYLFRKEGQNVTLSCEQNLNHDAMYWYRQDPGQGLRLIYYSQIVNDFQKGDIAEGYSVSREKKESFPLTVTSAQKNPTAFYLCASSRRDTATNEKLFFGSGTQLSVL.

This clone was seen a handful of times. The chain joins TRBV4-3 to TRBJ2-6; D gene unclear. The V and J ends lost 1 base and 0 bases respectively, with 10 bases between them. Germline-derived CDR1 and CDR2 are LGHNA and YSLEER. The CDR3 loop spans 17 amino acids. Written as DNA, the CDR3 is TGCGCCAGCAGCCAAGGAGGTACCGTCTCTGGGGCCAACGTCCTGACTTTC. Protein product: CASSQGGTVSGANVLTF.

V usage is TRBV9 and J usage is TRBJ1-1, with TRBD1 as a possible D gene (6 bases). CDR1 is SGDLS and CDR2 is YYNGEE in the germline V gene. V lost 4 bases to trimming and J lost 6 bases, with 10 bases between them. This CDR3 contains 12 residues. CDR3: CASSKQGPEAFF. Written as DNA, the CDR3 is TGTGCCAGCAGCAAGCAGGGGCCTGAAGCTTTCTTT.

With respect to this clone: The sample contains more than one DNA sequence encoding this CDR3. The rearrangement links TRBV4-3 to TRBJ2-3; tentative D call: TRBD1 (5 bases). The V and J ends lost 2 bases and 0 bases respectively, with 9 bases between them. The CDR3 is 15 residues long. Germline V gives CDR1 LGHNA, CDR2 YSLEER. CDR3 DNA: TGCGCCAGCAGCCAAAGGGGCGGAAGCACAGATACGCAGTATTTT. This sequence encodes CASSQRGGSTDTQYF.

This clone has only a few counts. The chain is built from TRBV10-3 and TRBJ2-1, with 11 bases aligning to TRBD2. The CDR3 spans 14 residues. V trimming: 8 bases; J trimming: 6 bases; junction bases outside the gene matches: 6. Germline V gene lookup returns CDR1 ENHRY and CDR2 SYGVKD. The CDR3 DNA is TGTGCCATCGAGGGGACTAGCGGCCGCAATGAGCAGTTCTTC. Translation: CAIEGTSGRNEQFF.

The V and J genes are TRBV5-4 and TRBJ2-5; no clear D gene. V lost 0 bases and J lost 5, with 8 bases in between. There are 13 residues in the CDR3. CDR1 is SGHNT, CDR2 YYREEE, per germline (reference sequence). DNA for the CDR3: TGTGCCAGCAGCTTGGGTATCGGGGAGACCCAGTACTTC. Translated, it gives CASSLGIGETQYF. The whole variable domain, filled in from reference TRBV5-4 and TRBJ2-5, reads ETGVTQSPTHLIKTRGQQVTLRCSSQSGHNTVSWYQQALGQGPQFIFQYYREEENGRGNFPPRFSGLQFPNYSSELNVNALELDDSALYLCASSLGIGETQYFGPGTRLLVL.

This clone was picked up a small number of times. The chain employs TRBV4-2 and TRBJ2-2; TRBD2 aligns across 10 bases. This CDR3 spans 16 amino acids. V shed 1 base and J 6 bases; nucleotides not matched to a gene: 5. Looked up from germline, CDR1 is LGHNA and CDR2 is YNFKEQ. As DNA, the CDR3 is TGTGCCAGCAGCCAAGGATCTAGCGGGAGATCCGGGGAGCTGTTTTTT. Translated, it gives CASSQGSSGRSGELFF.

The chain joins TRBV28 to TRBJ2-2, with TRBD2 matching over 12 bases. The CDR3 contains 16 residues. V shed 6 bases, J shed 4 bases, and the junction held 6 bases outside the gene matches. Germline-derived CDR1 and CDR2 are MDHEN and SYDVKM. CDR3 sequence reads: CASSRGLAGFTGELFF. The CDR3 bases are TGTGCCAGCAGCCGCGGACTAGCGGGATTCACCGGGGAGCTGTTTTTT.

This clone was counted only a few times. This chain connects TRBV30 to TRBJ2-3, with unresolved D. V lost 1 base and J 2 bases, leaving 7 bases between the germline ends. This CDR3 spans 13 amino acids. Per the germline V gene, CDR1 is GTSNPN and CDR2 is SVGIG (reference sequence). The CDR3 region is CAWSAQITDTQYF. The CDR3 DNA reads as TGTGCCTGGAGTGCCCAGATCACAGATACGCAGTATTTT.